The 12 T cell receptor beta chains reported below all come from one sample, sequenced in a study of regulatory T cells in long-lasting Graves disease (dated by TCRdb to the early 2020s). The sample's time point label is to be understood as: newly diagnosed GD, antithyroid drugs for less than 3 months. For both TCR sequencing and RNA sequencing, RNA was extracted from PBMCs using TRIzol. The library was obtained by multiplex PCR. Sequencing relied on an Illumina HiSeq 4000. To build TCR beta libraries, CDR3 regions were amplified by Arm-PCR using iRepertoire HTBI primers. The public reads were run again by TCRdb, first through fastp at Q25 and then through MiXCR, and only productive beta chains were kept. Every distinct CDR3 protein forms one entry, paired with its most common genes and DNA. This sample lists 550,000 to 650,000 distinct CDR3 sequences; more than 15% were detected once. About 12% of the sample is in the top ten clones.

The same specimen was also included in a second study, on T cells in Graves' hyperthyroidism and ophthalmopathy.

Sample: peripheral blood mononuclear cells (PBMCs), taken at new diagnosis, from a patient treated with antithyroid drugs. The source of these receptors is a man between 18 and 35 years old with Graves disease. Donor details come from another sample of the same person, matched by shared clones.

The rearrangement uses TRBV20-1 and TRBJ2-7; D remains unclear. V dropped 0 bases and J dropped 3 bases, with 9 bases sitting between them. The CDR3 runs 13 residues. The germline V gene has CDR1 DFQATT and CDR2 SNEGSKA (reference sequence). CDR3 sequence: CSARDPASYEQYF. CDR3 DNA sequence: TGCAGTGCTAGAGATCCTGCCAGCTACGAGCAGTACTTC.

The rearrangement links TRBV5-8 to TRBJ1-2, with TRBD1 matching 8 bases. The CDR3 runs to 16 residues. CDR1 is SGHTS and CDR2 is YDEGEE in the germline V gene. Losses at the gene ends were 7 bases for V and 2 bases for J; bases not matched to a gene: 13. The CDR3 region is CASQVTGTGGNYGYTF. The CDR3, as DNA: TGTGCCAGCCAAGTGACCGGGACAGGAGGCAACTATGGCTACACCTTC.

This clonotype was seen at least ten times. The chain is built from TRBV2 and TRBJ1-2; the match to TRBD1 covers 11 bases. CDR3 length: 14 amino acids. V shed 11 bases, J shed 4 bases, and the junction held 9 bases outside the gene matches. Germline loops: CDR1 SNHLY, CDR2 FYNNEI. The CDR3 spells CAGGQGAMVYGYTF. The CDR3 DNA is TGTGCCGGAGGACAGGGGGCGATGGTCTATGGCTACACCTTC.

There are a few counts of this clonotype. The chain links TRBV3-1 to TRBJ1-3; D unclear. The CDR3 sequence is 14 residues long. Germline CDR1 is LGHDT and CDR2 is YNNKEL (reference sequence). Trimming shortened V by 4 bases and J by 0 bases, and 7 bases separated the two germline ends. CDR3 DNA sequence: TGTGCCAGCAGCCCGGCCGGCTCTGGAAACACCATATATTTT. The encoded protein is CASSPAGSGNTIYF.

Remarks on this clonotype: A read error may explain this, as a much larger clone is one base away. The chain combines TRBV7-2 with TRBJ2-5; unclear D gene. V was clipped by 8 bases and J by 3 bases, with 28 bases between them. Germline CDR1 is SGHTA and CDR2 is FQGNSA. The length of the CDR3 is 18 residues. This CDR3 is CASGPQHRRLSAKETQYF. The CDR3 coding sequence is TGTGCCAGCGGCCCGCAACACCGGAGACTCTCAGCCAAAGAGACCCAGTACTTC.

This chain uses TRBV6-2 or TRBV6-3 with TRBJ2-7, with TRBD2 identical over 8 bases. Trimming removed 0 bases from V and 4 bases from J; junction bases left unmatched: 8. Germline V gene data show CDR1 as MNHEY and CDR2 as SVGEGT. The CDR3 totals 16 residues. The CDR3 is CASSYSLSGSIYEQYF. The CDR3 nucleotides read TGTGCCAGCAGTTACTCGCTGAGCGGGAGTATATACGAGCAGTACTTC.

This clonotype was seen a handful of times. The rearrangement uses TRBV19 and TRBJ2-6, with TRBD1 matching over 7 bases. V was pared by 7 bases and J by 3 bases, with 9 bases of the junction left unmatched. This CDR3 comprises 16 residues. Germline-derived CDR1 and CDR2 are LNHDA and SQIVND (reference sequence). CDR3 sequence (DNA): TGTGCCAGTAATGAAGGGGGCGCGAGTGGGGCCAACGTCCTGACTTTC. This sequence encodes CASNEGGASGANVLTF.

This clonotype was seen a few times. The J gene is TRBJ2-7, the V gene TRBV19; D might be TRBD2 (6 bases). The V gene's germline CDR1 is LNHDA and CDR2 SQIVND (reference sequence). Trimming left V 6 bases short and J 2 bases short, with 14 bases between. The CDR3 extends over 14 amino acids. The CDR3 DNA sequence: TGTGCCAGTAGCGCCGGGACTTTTACCTACGAGCAGTACTTC. It yields the protein CASSAGTFTYEQYF.

This clonotype has just a few counts. The chain recombines TRBV24-1 with TRBJ1-5; no definite D call. Trimming pared 2 bases from V and 4 bases from J, leaving 8 bases between. Per germline, CDR1 KGHDR and CDR2 SFDVKD. The CDR3 runs 14 residues. CDR3 in DNA: TGTGCCACCAGTGATTCGGGGTGGAATCAGCCCCAGCATTTT. Amino acid sequence: CATSDSGWNQPQHF.

At least ten counts were recorded for this clonotype. The chain joins TRBV27 to TRBJ2-3; D tentatively fits TRBD1 or TRBD2 (6 bases each). Per germline, CDR1 MNHEY and CDR2 SMNVEV (reference sequence). CDR3 length: 15 amino acids. V lost 4 bases and J 5 bases, leaving 16 bases between the germline ends. The CDR3 region has the DNA TGTGCCAGCAGTTGGCAGGGGACTTTTCGAGATACGCAGTATTTT. Translated: CASSWQGTFRDTQYF.

This clonotype was seen many times. The V call is TRBV20-1, the J call TRBJ2-7; D remains ambiguous. This CDR3 is 15 amino acids long. Trimming took off 3 bases at V and 0 bases at J, with 15 bases between the two ends. Germline-derived CDR1 and CDR2 are DFQATT and SNEGSKA (reference sequence). In DNA, the CDR3 is TGCAGTGCTAGCTCTCTCGCGAGGAGCTCCTACGAGCAGTACTTC. Amino acid sequence: CSASSLARSSYEQYF.

V usage is TRBV6-1 and J usage is TRBJ1-1; D ambiguous. Trimming cost V 4 bases and J 4 bases, with 7 bases left between them. The CDR3 length is 12 residues. Germline V gives CDR1 MNHNS, CDR2 SASEGT. CDR3 bases: TGTGCCAGCAGTGTCTCCGGCACTGAAGCTTTCTTT. Translation gives CASSVSGTEAFF.